The 4 T cell receptor beta chains reported below all come from one sample, sequenced in a study of tumor-infiltrating lymphocytes in primary liver carcinoma (dated by TCRdb to about 2017). The data were produced on an Illumina HiSeq 2500. Starting from roughly 540 ng total RNA, TCRbeta-specific cDNA was produced by reverse transcription with a constant-region primer and ProtoScript II reverse transcriptase. TCRbeta libraries were built with three nested multiplex PCR rounds, a slightly modified ARM-PCR procedure. The first two PCR rounds used multiplex TRBV1-TRBV30 forward primers with a Cbeta reverse primer, each for about 10 cycles. In TCRdb, the public reads were trimmed at Q25 with fastp and aligned with MiXCR, with productive beta chains retained. Rows matching on CDR3 protein sequence are summarized as one entry with the most common DNA and genes. The sample table contains just under 95,000 distinct CDR3 sequences; only one count was recorded for 55% to 75% of them. 25% to 35% of the sample is taken by the ten largest.

Without any cell sorting, total RNA and DNA were extracted together from roughly 21-30 mg of bulk tissue using the AllPrep DNA/RNA mini kit. The specimen sequenced was tumor-adjacent normal liver tissue. These receptors were collected from a man aged 35 to 55 with primary liver carcinoma and hepatitis B virus infection.

Comment on this clonotype: A much larger clone lies one base from this, so it may be a read error. V is TRBV7-8 and J is TRBJ2-5; D uncertain. The CDR3 sequence is 13 residues long. Trimming removed 3 bases from V and 5 bases from J, with 10 bases in between. Germline V gene sequence: CDR1 SGHVS, CDR2 FQNEAQ. CDR3 sequence (DNA): TGTGCCAGCAGCTTCACCCAGCTGGAGACCCAGTACTTC. Protein product: CASSFTQLETQYF.

With regard to this clonotype: Sequence at one end of the junction differs from germline and may be a read error. The chain links TRBV12-3 or TRBV12-4 to TRBJ2-2; 16 nucleotides align to TRBD2. The CDR3 is made up of 17 amino acids. The CDR3 DNA sequence: TGTACCAGCGGGGGACTAGCGGGAGGGCCGGGCACCGGGGAGCTGTTTTTT. It translates to CTSGGLAGGPGTGELFF.

With regard to this clonotype: The junction does not match germline at one end; this may be a read error. The V and J genes are TRBV12-3 or TRBV12-4 and TRBJ2-7, with 15 nucleotides matching TRBD2. The CDR3 loop spans 19 amino acids. CDR3 sequence: CVSSFLSGTSGRTSYEQYF. CDR3 sequence (DNA): TGTGTCAGCAGTTTCCTCTCCGGGACTAGCGGGAGGACTAGCTACGAGCAGTACTTC.

This clonotype was recorded many times. The chain is built from TRBV6-1 and TRBJ2-4; D is ambiguous. The V end was cut by 6 bases, the J end by 0 bases, with 15 bases between. The CDR3 has 16 residues. Germline-derived CDR1 and CDR2 are MNHNS and SASEGT. The CDR3 spells CASRVNDNLAKNIQYF. CDR3 nucleotide sequence: TGTGCCAGCAGGGTTAATGACAATCTAGCCAAAAACATTCAGTACTTC.